Listed below are T cell receptor beta chains from one sample, sequenced in a study of blood T cell repertoires in COVID-19. The table came from immunoSEQ multiplex PCR; TCRdb's copy has only in-frame clones and leaves some out. Among 150,000 to 250,000 clones listed, approximately 94% were seen once. The sequencing input was peripheral blood. These TCRs come from a man between 25 and 39 years old with COVID-19, enrolled during active disease. Both conserved end residues are part of each CDR3. The D gene is left open where the match is weak. Clone size is not always given. Where it is, it says once, few, many or a class for expanded clones.

>TRBD1|TRBJ1-4|15|once|TRBV5-1
CASSLGTGFNEKLFF
TGCGCCAGCAGCTTGGGGACAGGGTTTAATGAAAAACTGTTTTTT
>TRBD1|TRBJ2-3|17|.|TRBV18
CASSPPRPGTGADTQYF
TGTGCCAGCTCACCACCTCGTCCCGGGACAGGTGCAGATACGCAGTATTTT
>.|TRBJ2-3|13|.|TRBV2
CASRARSTDTQYF
TGTGCCAGCAGGGCCAGAAGCACAGATACGCAGTATTTT
>TRBD2|TRBJ2-6|16|.|TRBV10-3
CAAGLAGGPGANVLTF
TGTGCCGCCGGACTAGCGGGTGGGCCTGGGGCCAACGTCCTGACTTTC
>TRBD1|TRBJ1-2|15|.|TRBV3-1/TRBV3-2
CASSQPDRGPYGYTF
TGTGCCAGCAGCCAACCGGACAGGGGCCCCTATGGCTACACCTTC
>.|TRBJ2-7|14|once|TRBV6-5
CASSYSGGPYEQYF
TGTGCCAGCAGTTACTCGGGGGGTCCCTACGAGCAGTACTTC
>.|TRBJ1-1|13|once|TRBV27
CASSLRRGNEAFF
TGTGCCAGCAGTTTACGACGAGGCAATGAAGCTTTCTTT
>TRBD2|TRBJ2-3|15|few|TRBV9
CASSVLTSGTDTQYF
TGTGCCAGCAGCGTACTGACTAGCGGCACAGATACGCAGTATTTT
>TRBD2|TRBJ2-3|16|.|TRBV5-4
CASSLVLAGGTDTQYF
TGTGCCAGCAGCTTGGTTCTAGCGGGGGGGACAGATACGCAGTATTTT
>TRBD1|TRBJ2-7|17|.|TRBV5-1
CASSLSLQKGAHDEQYF
TGCGCCAGCAGCTTAAGCCTTCAAAAGGGGGCACACGACGAGCAGTACTTC
>.|TRBJ1-4|15|.|TRBV30
CAWTNTGGHSEKLFF
TGTGCCTGGACCAATACGGGAGGACATAGTGAAAAACTGTTTTTT
>.|TRBJ2-2|16|.|TRBV25-1
CASSGHVSREFGELFF
TGTGCCAGCAGTGGACATGTTTCGCGGGAATTCGGGGAGCTGTTTTTT
>.|TRBJ1-4|18|.|TRBV7-2
CASSPWTKRGLTNEKLFF
TGTGCCAGCAGCCCCTGGACAAAAAGGGGATTAACTAATGAAAAACTGTTTTTT
>.|TRBJ1-3|17|.|TRBV18
CASSPEANTGAGNTIYF
TGTGCCAGCTCACCCGAGGCCAATACAGGAGCTGGAAACACCATATATTTT